These 17 T cell receptor beta chains came from one sample sequenced in a study of T cell repertoires in cytomegalovirus infection. One entry per CDR3 protein results from TCRdb running MiXCR on the reads. The sample contains about 490,000 distinct CDR3 sequences, 26% of which appear only once. The sample comprised PBMCs. The receptors were gathered from a human donor in good health (CMV status not recorded). Some clones in this sample may be carry-over from other donors' samples.

This chain links TRBV5-1 with TRBJ1-1; TRBD1 is a possible D gene (5 bases). CDR3 length: 15 residues. V was cut by 4 bases and J by 3 bases, with 16 bases left in between. In germline, CDR1 is SGHRS, CDR2 YFSETQ. This chain's CDR3 is CASSPKKEGDTEAFF. The CDR3 nucleotides read TGCGCCAGCAGCCCGAAGAAGGAAGGGGACACTGAAGCTTTCTTT.

The J gene is TRBJ1-1, the V gene TRBV12-3 or TRBV12-4, with 7 bases identical to TRBD1. The CDR3 has 16 residues. V trimming: 1 base; J trimming: 0 bases; junction bases outside the gene matches: 5. In DNA, the CDR3 is TGTGCCAGCAGTTTAGGACCGGGACAGATGAACACTGAAGCTTTCTTT. Translated, it gives CASSLGPGQMNTEAFF.

This clonotype was picked up many times. The chain employs TRBV7-2 and TRBJ2-5; 9 positions match TRBD1. The germline V gene has CDR1 SGHTA and CDR2 FQGNSA. The CDR3 loop spans 16 amino acids. Losses at the gene ends were 4 bases for V and 5 bases for J; bases not matched to a gene: 11. DNA of the CDR3: TGTGCCAGCAGCTCAAAAGGGGGGACAGGGCAGGAGACCCAGTACTTC. Protein product: CASSSKGGTGQETQYF.

The rearrangement uses TRBV12-3 or TRBV12-4 and TRBJ2-1; D may be TRBD2 (6 bases). V dropped 5 bases and J dropped 9 bases, with 20 bases sitting between them. The CDR3 is 15 residues long. The CDR3 coding sequence is TGTGCCAGCAGTCCGCAACTAGCAACGATGGGTGAGCAGTTCTTC. Protein sequence: CASSPQLATMGEQFF.

This clonotype showed up many times. The chain combines TRBV10-1 with TRBJ2-7; D is possibly TRBD1 or TRBD2 (5 bases each). The CDR3 has 17 residues. Germline V gene lookup returns CDR1 WNHNN and CDR2 SYGVQD (reference sequence). CDR3 DNA: TGCGCCAGCAGTTCTTACCTCCGGGACGGAGCGATCTACGAGCAGTTCGTC. Encoded protein: CASSSYLRDGAIYEQFV.

This clonotype was detected a few times. The rearrangement joins TRBV7-8 to TRBJ1-1, with TRBD1 matching 7 bases. The CDR3 consists of 13 residues. With V trimmed by 10 bases and J by 2 bases, 7 bases remained unmatched. Germline CDR1 and CDR2: SGHVS and FQNEAQ. As DNA, the CDR3 is TGTGCCACAGGGGGGTCTCTAAACACTGAAGCTTTCTTT. It specifies CATGGSLNTEAFF.

The chain combines TRBV29-1 with TRBJ2-5, with 10 nucleotides matching TRBD2. CDR1 and CDR2 from the germline V gene are SQVTM and ANQGSEA. Trimming took 5 bases from V and 4 from J; bases not matched to a gene: 7. The CDR3 is 14 amino acids. The CDR3 DNA sequence: TGCAGCGTTCCACTAGCGGGAATTTCAGAGACCCAGTACTTC. Protein sequence: CSVPLAGISETQYF.

As DNA, the CDR3 is TGTGCCAGCAGGGTTAAGAAGACCCTTGTGAACACTGAAGCTTTCTTT. It codes for CASRVKKTLVNTEAFF. The chain uses TRBV6-1 and TRBJ1-1; D not resolved. The CDR3 has 16 amino acids. V was clipped by 6 bases and J by 0 bases, with 17 bases between them. Germline loops: CDR1 MNHNS, CDR2 SASEGT.

In nucleotides, the CDR3 is TGTGCCAGCAGCTCCCCCCGAACTGACAGGGGAACTGAAGCTTTCTTT. Protein product: CASSSPRTDRGTEAFF. V gene TRBV11-2 combines with J gene TRBJ1-1; 8 positions match TRBD1. The CDR3 runs 16 residues. Trimming removed 4 bases from V and 5 bases from J; junction bases left unmatched: 12. CDR1 SGHAT and CDR2 FQNNGV come from the germline V gene.

This clonotype was observed many times. The gene calls are TRBV7-2 and TRBJ1-1; D not certain. This CDR3 has 13 amino acids. Germline V gives CDR1 SGHTA, CDR2 FQGNSA. Trimming removed 4 bases from V and 1 base from J, with 7 bases in between. CDR3 amino acids: CASSSGPNTEAFF. In nucleotides, the CDR3 is TGTGCCAGCAGCTCGGGCCCGAACACTGAAGCTTTCTTT.

The CDR3 here is CASSLSSAGVYEQYV. The CDR3 DNA sequence: TGTGCCAGCAGCTTGTCATCAGCGGGAGTCTACGAGCAGTACGTC. V usage is TRBV5-6 and J usage is TRBJ2-7; 8 bases map to TRBD2. The trim removed 1 base at V and 3 bases at J, leaving 6 bases unmatched. This CDR3 is built from 15 residues. Germline V gene sequence: CDR1 SGHDT, CDR2 YYEEEE.

The V gene is TRBV5-8, the J gene TRBJ1-2, with D unresolved. The V and J ends lost 2 bases and 2 bases respectively, with 10 bases between them. The CDR3 extends over 14 amino acids. Per germline, CDR1 SGHTS and CDR2 YDEGEE. CDR3 DNA sequence: TGTGCCAGCAGCTTACATCTGGGGAACTATGGCTACACCTTC. Translated: CASSLHLGNYGYTF.

This clonotype was observed a few times. The V and J genes are TRBV20-1 and TRBJ2-3, with D perhaps TRBD2 (5 bases). The CDR3 has 16 residues. Between the trimmed V and J ends, which lost 2 bases and 0 bases, there was a span of 15 bases. Germline-derived CDR1 and CDR2 are DFQATT and SNEGSKA (reference sequence). The CDR3 is CSARPGLLLSTDTQYF. The CDR3 DNA reads as TGCAGTGCTAGACCAGGACTCCTTTTAAGCACAGATACGCAGTATTTT.

This rearrangement joins TRBV4-1 to TRBJ1-3; 8 bases are a match to TRBD1. The CDR3 has 17 residues. Per the germline V gene, CDR1 is MGHRA and CDR2 is YSYEKL. With V trimmed by 1 base and J by 1 base, 6 bases remained unmatched. The CDR3 is CASSQGTGLGSGNTIYF. The CDR3 DNA reads as TGCGCCAGCAGCCAAGGGACAGGGTTGGGGTCTGGAAACACCATATATTTT.

This clonotype was detected a few times. Written as DNA, the CDR3 is TGTGCCAGTAGTATAAAGGGCACGGGCAATCAGCCCCAGCATTTT. Its protein product is CASSIKGTGNQPQHF. The chain carries TRBV19 and TRBJ1-5; D remains unclear. Germline-derived CDR1 and CDR2 are LNHDA and SQIVND (reference sequence). The CDR3 extends over 15 amino acids. The V end was cut by 2 bases, the J end by 2 bases, with 10 bases between.

This clonotype occurred many times. The chain's CDR3 is CASSYTGGLAGELFF. The CDR3 DNA reads TGTGCCAGCAGCTACACGGGAGGTCTTGCCGGGGAGCTGTTTTTT. The chain links TRBV7-2 to TRBJ2-2, with TRBD2 matching 7 bases. Germline V gene data show CDR1 as SGHTA and CDR2 as FQGNSA. CDR3 length equals 15 residues. Trimming at V came to 4 bases and at J to 6 bases, leaving 8 bases not matched to a gene.

A few counts support this clonotype. The CDR3 is CASSLETATQYF. The CDR3 coding sequence is TGTGCCAGCAGCTTAGAAACCGCTACGCAGTATTTT. This chain joins TRBV7-2 and TRBJ2-3; D remains unclear. With 1 base removed from V and 8 bases from J, the gap between germline ends came to 7 bases. Germline values: CDR1 SGHTA, CDR2 FQGNSA. The CDR3 runs 12 residues.